This TCR beta chain was found in a study of blood T cell repertoires in COVID-19. Study-level information: Spain, Italy and the United States supplied samples that represented acute and convalescent COVID-19. Nucleic acid was either cDNA or gDNA, and it came from T cells, B-cell-depleted T cells, or PBMCs.

Assay used: immunoSEQ multiplex PCR; TCRdb lists only in-frame clones, some missing. This table has about 220,000 clones, roughly 84% appearing once. The germline V gene has CDR1 LGHDT and CDR2 YNNKEL (reference sequence). The CDR3 covers 13 residues. V lost 4 bases and J lost 5, with 11 bases in between. The sequencing sample was made of peripheral blood. The chain has TRBV3-1 (or the pseudogene TRBV3-2) and TRBJ2-5; possible D gene TRBD2, 5 bases. The TCR comes from a woman of 80 years or more with acute or convalescent COVID-19. The CDR3 region is CASSPPGVETQYF. For the CDR3, the DNA is TGTGCCAGCAGCCCCCCCGGGGTGGAGACCCAGTACTTC.